This T cell receptor beta chain comes out of a study of shared clonotypes between healthy human individuals. Study conclusions and caveats: It was observed that 5% to 6.5% of naive CD4 clonotypes were shared across a handful of donors.

CDR1 and CDR2 (germline): SGHAT, FQNNGV. V gave up 5 bases and J gave up 0 bases, with 14 bases separating them. The CDR3 consists of 15 residues. In this sample, this clone turned up once. Its antigen is unidentified. All participating donors were Caucasian adults from Nashville, Tennessee. Researchers ran the assay at a deep level. Data came from immunoSEQ multiplex PCR; TCRdb stores just in-frame clones and leaves some out. This sample yields 150,000 to 200,000 clones, of which roughly 70% are seen a single time; about 9.4% belongs to the top ten. V usage is TRBV11-2 and J usage is TRBJ2-7; tentatively, D is TRBD2 (5 bases). This sequence originates from a man aged 30 to 39 in good health. Sequenced material: memory CD4+ T cells sorted from blood. Subset noted: CD45RA-negative fraction. CDR3 coding DNA: TGTGCCAGCAGCCACTCCCAGGCGGGCTCCTACGAGCAGTACTTC. Encoded protein: CASSHSQAGSYEQYF.